A single sample is the source of the 5 T cell receptor beta chains below, sequenced in a study of cytomegalovirus exposure and HLA in healthy donors. Assay used: immunoSEQ multiplex PCR; TCRdb lists only in-frame clones, some missing. The sample has fewer than 400,000 clones; 70% to 90% are singletons. The sequenced material came from PBMCs. The receptors come from a woman aged 18-29 years in good health and CMV-seronegative.

V and J are TRBV11-3 and TRBJ2-3; 16 bases are shared with TRBD2. The CDR3 runs 16 residues. Per the germline V gene, CDR1 is SGHNT and CDR2 is YENEEA. The junction had 4 bases not matched to a gene; V was cut back by 5 bases and J by 5 bases. The CDR3 DNA follows: TGTGCCAGCAGCCAGGGACTAGCGGGAGGGGAAGATACGCAGTATTTT. It is translated as CASSQGLAGGEDTQYF.

The count of this clone is one. The rearrangement joins TRBV9 to TRBJ2-2; 8 nucleotides line up with TRBD1. After removal of 0 bases from V and 4 bases from J, the junction contained 8 bases not matched to a gene. The CDR3 has 17 residues. The germline gives CDR1 SGDLS, CDR2 YYNGEE. The CDR3 nucleotides are TGTGCCAGCAGCGTAGGTGACAGGGGCGGCGGCACCGGGGAGCTGTTTTTT. This gives the protein CASSVGDRGGGTGELFF.

The chain has TRBV5-1 and TRBJ1-5; TRBD1 is a possible D gene (6 bases). Germline CDR1 reads SGHRS; CDR2 reads YFSETQ. The germline V and J ends were trimmed by 4 bases and 5 bases, with 13 bases remaining between them. This CDR3 has 14 residues. For the CDR3, the DNA is TGCGCCAGCAGCACCGGACAGTTCGATCAGCCCCAGCATTTT. It specifies CASSTGQFDQPQHF.

The CDR3 reads CASSFGLAELQETQYF. The DNA for the CDR3 is TGTGCCAGCAGCTTCGGACTAGCGGAGTTACAAGAGACCCAGTACTTC. V gene TRBV9 combines with J gene TRBJ2-5, with TRBD2 identical over 10 bases. The length of the CDR3 is 16 residues. Germline loops: CDR1 SGDLS, CDR2 YYNGEE. V shed 4 bases and J 2 bases; nucleotides not matched to a gene: 8. Combining the CDR3 with reference TRBV9 and TRBJ2-5 gives the whole variable domain DSGVTQTPKHLITATGQRVTLRCSPRSGDLSVYWYQQSLDQGLQFLIQYYNGEERAKGNILERFSAQQFPDLHSELNLSSLELGDSALYFCASSFGLAELQETQYFGPGTRLLVL.

The chain employs TRBV5-4 and TRBJ1-4, with D perhaps matching TRBD1 (5 bases). CDR1 is SGHNT and CDR2 is YYREEE in the germline V gene (reference sequence). Trimming took off 4 bases at V and 7 bases at J, with 14 bases between the two ends. This CDR3 contains 14 residues. In DNA, the CDR3 is TGTGCCAGCAGCCGGGGAGGACATCGTGAAAAACTGTTTTTT. It yields the protein CASSRGGHREKLFF.